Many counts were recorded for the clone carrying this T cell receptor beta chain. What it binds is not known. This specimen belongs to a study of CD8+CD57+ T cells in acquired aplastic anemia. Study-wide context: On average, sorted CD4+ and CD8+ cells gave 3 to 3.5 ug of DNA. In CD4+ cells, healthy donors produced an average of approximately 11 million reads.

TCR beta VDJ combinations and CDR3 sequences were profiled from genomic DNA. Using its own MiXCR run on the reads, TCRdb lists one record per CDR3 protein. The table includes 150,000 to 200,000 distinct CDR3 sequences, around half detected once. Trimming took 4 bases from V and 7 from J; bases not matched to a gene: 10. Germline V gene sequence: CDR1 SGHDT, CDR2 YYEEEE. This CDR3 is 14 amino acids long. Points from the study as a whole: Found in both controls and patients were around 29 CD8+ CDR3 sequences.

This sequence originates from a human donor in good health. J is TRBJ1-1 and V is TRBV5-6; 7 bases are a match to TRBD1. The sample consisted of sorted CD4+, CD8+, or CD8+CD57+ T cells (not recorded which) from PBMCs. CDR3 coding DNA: TGTGCCAGCAGCACCTACAGGGGCAATGGTGAAGCTTTCTTT. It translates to CASSTYRGNGEAFF.